Sequencing of this TCR beta chain was carried out in a study of cytomegalovirus exposure and HLA in healthy donors. The CDR3 is 16 residues long. Trimming shortened V by 4 bases and J by 2 bases, and 18 bases separated the two germline ends. Germline lookup yields CDR1 MNHNS and CDR2 SASEGT. On this clone itself: Its antigen remains unidentified.

Use of 60 Vbeta and 13 Jbeta primers characterized the PCR. Generated by immunoSEQ multiplex PCR, the TCRdb table keeps only in-frame clones and is missing some. This table holds over 150,000 clones, 82% found once. Study outcomes and limitations: Some TCR beta chains (around 160 of them) were listed as cytomegalovirus-associated. A later look showed TCR association rates differing by HLA locus, highest for DRB1 and lowest for HLA-C. Association of a missense DCLRE1C variant with TCR beta V- and J-gene trimming was reported in a later analysis.

Sequencing was done on a sample of PBMCs. This chain connects TRBV6-1 to TRBJ2-7, with a weak D call TRBD2 (5 bases). This receptor was taken from a girl aged 2 to 10 in good health and CMV-seropositive. This CDR3 is CASSGSPARATYEQYF. CDR3 in DNA: TGTGCCAGCAGTGGATCCCCAGCGCGGGCAACCTACGAGCAGTACTTC.